A single sample is the source of the 20 T cell receptor beta chains below, sequenced in a study of CD4 T cells in relation to SARS-CoV-2 and coronaviruses. Repertoires were generated with immunoSEQ multiplex PCR, while TCRdb's copy carries only in-frame clones and drops some. This table holds about 68,000 clones, more than 80% found once. CD4+ T cells from unexposed donors were obtained before the COVID-19 pandemic (2011-2018). What was sequenced was naive CD4+ T cells from PBMCs. The sample's subset: naive CD4+ T cells isolated by negative enrichment. The receptors shown here come from a human donor in good health.

DNA for the CDR3: TGCGCCAGCAGCCACCCACCGGCCTCCGCTGAAGCTTTCTTT. It encodes CASSHPPASAEAFF. The chain has TRBV4-1 and TRBJ1-1; D gene ambiguous. The CDR3 sequence is 14 residues long. The V end lost 3 bases, the J end lost 6 bases, and 14 bases lay between the germline ends. CDR1 and CDR2 (germline): MGHRA, YSYEKL.

The gene calls are TRBV15 and TRBJ2-7; D is ambiguous. This CDR3 comprises 15 residues. Trimming cost V 0 bases and J 6 bases, with 15 bases left between them. Germline assignment: CDR1 LNHNV and CDR2 YYDKDF (reference sequence). CDR3 DNA sequence: TGTGCCACCAGCAGAGATTATGACCCGCCCGGCGAGCAGTACTTC. It specifies CATSRDYDPPGEQYF.

This clone was picked up a small number of times. The V call is TRBV5-1, the J call TRBJ2-5; D is perhaps TRBD1 or TRBD2 (5 bases each). The CDR3 is 18 residues long. Trimming pared 0 bases from V and 1 base from J, leaving 19 bases between. Germline CDR1 and CDR2: SGHRS and YFSETQ. The CDR3 DNA follows: TGCGCCAGCAGCTTGGCTCCGGGACCGCCTAGCAGCCAAGAGACCCAGTACTTC. Its protein product is CASSLAPGPPSSQETQYF.

The rearrangement uses TRBV5-1 and TRBJ1-1, with 7 bases aligning to TRBD1. Germline V gene data show CDR1 as SGHRS and CDR2 as YFSETQ. The CDR3 consists of 15 residues. V lost 1 base to trimming and J lost 4 bases; unmatched junction nucleotides: 7. The CDR3 DNA follows: TGCGCCAGCAGCTTGACAAGACAGGGAGGCACTGAAGCTTTCTTT. This translates into CASSLTRQGGTEAFF.

J is TRBJ1-4 and V is TRBV13, with no clear D. The germline V and J ends were trimmed by 5 bases and 4 bases, with 17 bases remaining between them. CDR1 and CDR2 (germline): PRHDT, FYEKMQ (reference sequence). CDR3 size: 16 residues. The CDR3 DNA sequence: TGTGCCAGCAGCCAGGCGCCGACGGGGTATAATGAAAAACTGTTTTTT. It translates to CASSQAPTGYNEKLFF.

The chain joins TRBV7-3 to TRBJ2-2, with unresolved D. Germline values: CDR1 SGHTA, CDR2 FQGTGA. Trimming removed 1 base from V and 4 bases from J, with 7 bases in between. The CDR3 is 14 amino acids. The DNA for the CDR3 is TGTGCCAGCAGCTTAATCAAGGCCACCGGGGAGCTGTTTTTT. This sequence encodes CASSLIKATGELFF.

The chain combines TRBV7-2 with TRBJ2-1; 12 bases fit TRBD2. CDR1 SGHTA and CDR2 FQGNSA come from the germline V gene. The CDR3 loop spans 15 amino acids. Trimming at V came to 3 bases and at J to 8 bases, leaving 5 bases not matched to a gene. The DNA for the CDR3 is TGTGCCAGCAGCTTGGGACTAGCGGGCTTGTATGAGCAGTTCTTC. Protein product: CASSLGLAGLYEQFF.

The V and J genes are TRBV13 and TRBJ2-1, with TRBD1 matching 10 bases. Per the germline V gene, CDR1 is PRHDT and CDR2 is FYEKMQ (reference sequence). J was trimmed by 7 bases and V by 5 bases; bases with no gene match: 14. The CDR3 totals 17 residues. The CDR3 DNA is TGTGCCAGCAGCGTCCGGGACAGGGGATACCCCTTAAATGAGCAGTTCTTC. Translated, it gives CASSVRDRGYPLNEQFF.

The chain has TRBV6-1 and TRBJ1-1; D is undetermined. Germline CDR1 is MNHNS and CDR2 is SASEGT. Trimming pared 1 base from V and 6 bases from J, leaving 12 bases between. The CDR3 is 14 residues long. The CDR3 here is CASSEGKGWAEAFF. Written as DNA, the CDR3 is TGTGCCAGCAGTGAAGGGAAGGGTTGGGCTGAAGCTTTCTTT.

This chain joins TRBV12-3 or TRBV12-4 and TRBJ2-5; D is undetermined. The CDR3 covers 12 residues. The V gene lost 4 bases and the J gene lost 5 bases, with 8 bases spanning the gap. CDR3: CASSSLAETQYF. The CDR3 coding sequence is TGTGCCAGCAGTTCACTTGCGGAGACCCAGTACTTC.

The genes are TRBV30 and TRBJ2-7; 10 nucleotides match TRBD1. The V gene end was trimmed by 1 base and the J gene end by 1 base; junction bases not matched to a gene: 7. There are 16 residues in the CDR3. Germline V CDR1 and CDR2: GTSNPN, SVGIG (reference sequence). CDR3 coding DNA: TGTGCCTGGAGTGGACAGGGGGCGCGGTATTCCTACGAGCAGTACTTC. Translation gives CAWSGQGARYSYEQYF.

The chain has TRBV7-9 and TRBJ2-6; D is unclear. Trimming took 1 base from V and 2 from J, leaving 15 bases between them. Germline CDR1 and CDR2: SEHNR and FQNEAQ (reference sequence). This CDR3 spans 18 amino acids. The CDR3 bases are TGTGCCAGCAGCTTAGTGAGAGGTGGGTGGGCTGGGGCCAACGTCCTGACTTTC. Translated: CASSLVRGGWAGANVLTF.

V and J are TRBV28 and TRBJ1-3; the D is unclear. Germline CDR1 is MDHEN and CDR2 is SYDVKM. Trimming cost V 5 bases and J 0 bases, with 11 bases left between them. The CDR3 is 15 amino acids. Here the CDR3 DNA reads TGTGCCAGCAGTCTTGTAATTAGCTCTGGAAACACCATATATTTT. Its translation is CASSLVISSGNTIYF.

The V call is TRBV12-3 or TRBV12-4, the J call TRBJ2-5, with unresolved D. The CDR3 loop spans 11 amino acids. Trimming cost V 3 bases and J 5 bases, with 4 bases left between them. The CDR3 sequence is CASSFKETQYF. CDR3 DNA sequence: TGTGCCAGCAGTTTTAAGGAGACCCAGTACTTC.

J is TRBJ1-5 and V is TRBV5-6; D not resolved. Germline values: CDR1 SGHDT, CDR2 YYEEEE. The V end was cut by 1 base, the J end by 0 bases, with 8 bases between. This CDR3 contains 15 residues. CDR3 amino acids: CASSLTSYSNQPQHF. The CDR3, as DNA: TGTGCCAGCAGCTTGACCAGTTATAGCAATCAGCCCCAGCATTTT. Drawing the rest from reference TRBV5-6 and TRBJ1-5, the complete variable domain is DAGVTQSPTHLIKTRGQQVTLRCSPKSGHDTVSWYQQALGQGPQFIFQYYEEEERQRGNFPDRFSGHQFPNYSSELNVNALLLGDSALYLCASSLTSYSNQPQHFGDGTRLSIL.

V is TRBV5-1 and J is TRBJ2-7; D remains unclear. CDR3 length: 15 residues. Germline V lookup: CDR1 SGHRS, CDR2 YFSETQ. V shed 0 bases and J shed 5 bases, with 15 bases lying between them. The CDR3 DNA is TGCGCCAGCAGCTTGGTGGCGACAATCATTCACGAGCAGTACTTC. Residues: CASSLVATIIHEQYF.

DNA of the CDR3: TGCGCCAGCAGCTTACAGGGGACGGACATTCAGTACTTC. This codes for CASSLQGTDIQYF. This rearrangement joins TRBV5-1 to TRBJ2-4; TRBD1 aligns across 7 bases. Per the germline V gene, CDR1 is SGHRS and CDR2 is YFSETQ. The CDR3 extends over 13 amino acids. Trimming took 2 bases from V and 8 from J; bases not matched to a gene: 4.

The rearrangement links TRBV28 to TRBJ2-6; TRBD2 aligns across 7 bases. The CDR3 length is 15 residues. V shed 6 bases and J 2 bases; nucleotides not matched to a gene: 4. Per germline, CDR1 MDHEN and CDR2 SYDVKM. CDR3 sequence reads: CASSRSGAGANVLTF. In nucleotides, the CDR3 is TGTGCCAGCAGCAGGAGCGGGGCTGGGGCCAACGTCCTGACTTTC. Using reference TRBV28 and TRBJ2-6 for the parts outside the CDR3, the full variable domain is DVKVTQSSRYLVKRTGEKVFLECVQDMDHENMFWYRQDPGLGLRLIYFSYDVKMKEKGDIPEGYSVSREKKERFSLILESASTNQTSMYLCASSRSGAGANVLTFGAGSRLTVL.

This chain uses TRBV5-6 with TRBJ2-5; 8 nucleotides align to TRBD1. V gave up 2 bases and J gave up 4 bases; unmatched junction bases: 13. This CDR3 comprises 17 residues. CDR1 and CDR2 (germline): SGHDT, YYEEEE. CDR3 nucleotide sequence: TGTGCCAGCAGCTTTTTTGGGTTAGGACAGGGTGGAGAGACCCAGTACTTC. Amino acid sequence: CASSFFGLGQGGETQYF. Combining the CDR3 with reference TRBV5-6 and TRBJ2-5 gives the whole variable domain DAGVTQSPTHLIKTRGQQVTLRCSPKSGHDTVSWYQQALGQGPQFIFQYYEEEERQRGNFPDRFSGHQFPNYSSELNVNALLLGDSALYLCASSFFGLGQGGETQYFGPGTRLLVL.

The rearrangement links TRBV29-1 to TRBJ1-2, with D maybe TRBD1 (6 bases). V was trimmed by 0 bases and J by 8 bases, leaving 16 bases between them. Germline CDR1 and CDR2: SQVTM and ANQGSEA. CDR3 length: 14 amino acids. The CDR3 DNA is TGCAGCGTTGAAGATCTTCCGGGGGCGAAGGGCTACACCTTC. Residues: CSVEDLPGAKGYTF. The full variable domain, its missing parts supplied by reference TRBV29-1 and TRBJ1-2, is SAVISQKPSRDICQRGTSLTIQCQVDSQVTMMFWYRQQPGQSLTLIATANQGSEATYESGFVIDKFPISRPNLTFSTLTVSNMSPEDSSIYLCSVEDLPGAKGYTFGSGTRLTVV.